One T cell receptor beta chain is described in this entry. The antigen is unknown. This sample is part of a study of beta chain features in type 1 diabetes. The wider study: All samples together contributed 100 million to 120 million sorted cells for examination.

CDR3 length: 15 amino acids. Germline V lookup: CDR1 SGHTA, CDR2 FQGNSA. V trimming: 2 bases; J trimming: 9 bases; junction bases outside the gene matches: 10. Study conclusions and caveats: Sequencing from cDNA could over-represent high-TCR-expressing cells. In all four CD4+ subsets, TCRB CDR3 length was significantly, moderately reduced in type 1 diabetes. In comparison with healthy donors, patients had naive, central memory and Treg TCRB repertoires that appeared more similar. The VDJ junctions of type 1 diabetes patients carried fewer insertions and more deletions.

Sequencing targeted expressed TCRB transcripts, as all isolated RNA had been reverse transcribed. Method: immunoSEQ multiplex PCR; TCRdb's copy keeps in-frame clones and lacks some. This sample carries around 650,000 clones, roughly 12% of them seen once, and the ten largest clones take 0.09% to 0.15%. Sequences were obtained from naive CD4+ T cells from blood. This receptor was obtained from a young man with type 1 diabetes. The V call is TRBV7-2, the J call TRBJ2-1, with 7 bases identical to TRBD2. Here the CDR3 DNA reads TGTGCCAGCAGCTTACGTGGGACTACCAACACTGAGCAGTTCTTC. Its translation is CASSLRGTTNTEQFF.